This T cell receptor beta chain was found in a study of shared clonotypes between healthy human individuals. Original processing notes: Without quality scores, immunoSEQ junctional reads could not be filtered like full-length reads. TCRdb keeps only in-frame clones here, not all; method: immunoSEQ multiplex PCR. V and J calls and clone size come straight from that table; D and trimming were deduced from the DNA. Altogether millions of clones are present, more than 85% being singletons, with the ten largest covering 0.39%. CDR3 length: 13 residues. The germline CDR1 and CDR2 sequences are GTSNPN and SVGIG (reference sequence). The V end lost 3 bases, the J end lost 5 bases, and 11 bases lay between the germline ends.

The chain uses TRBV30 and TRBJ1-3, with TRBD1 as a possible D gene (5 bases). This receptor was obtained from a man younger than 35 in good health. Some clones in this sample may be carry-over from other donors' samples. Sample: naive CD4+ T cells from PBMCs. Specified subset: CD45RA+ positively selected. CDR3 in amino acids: CAWRSPGRNTIYF. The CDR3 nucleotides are TGTGCCTGGAGATCGCCAGGGCGAAACACCATATATTTT.